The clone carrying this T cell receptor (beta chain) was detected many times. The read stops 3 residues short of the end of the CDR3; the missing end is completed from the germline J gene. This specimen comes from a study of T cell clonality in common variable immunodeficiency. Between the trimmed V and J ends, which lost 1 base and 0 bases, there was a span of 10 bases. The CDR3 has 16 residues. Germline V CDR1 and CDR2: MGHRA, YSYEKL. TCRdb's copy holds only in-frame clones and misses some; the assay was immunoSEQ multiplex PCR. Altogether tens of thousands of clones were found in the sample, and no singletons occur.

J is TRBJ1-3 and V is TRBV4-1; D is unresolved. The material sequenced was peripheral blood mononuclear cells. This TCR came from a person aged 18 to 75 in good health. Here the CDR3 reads CASSQASGYSGNTIYF. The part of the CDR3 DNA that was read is TGCGCCAGCAGCCAAGCCTCAGGTTACTCTGGAAACACC.